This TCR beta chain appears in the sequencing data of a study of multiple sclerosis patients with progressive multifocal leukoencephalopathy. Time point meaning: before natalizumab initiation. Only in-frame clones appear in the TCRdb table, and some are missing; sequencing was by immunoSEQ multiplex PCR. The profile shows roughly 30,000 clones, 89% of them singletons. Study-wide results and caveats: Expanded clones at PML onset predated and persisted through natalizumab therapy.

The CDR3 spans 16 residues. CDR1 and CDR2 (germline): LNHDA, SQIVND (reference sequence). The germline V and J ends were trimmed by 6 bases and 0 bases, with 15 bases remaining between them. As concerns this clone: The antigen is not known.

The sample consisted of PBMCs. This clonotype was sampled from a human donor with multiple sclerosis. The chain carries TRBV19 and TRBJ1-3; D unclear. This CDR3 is CASRSSRRNSGNTIYF. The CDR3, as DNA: TGTGCCAGTAGGTCGTCCCGACGGAACTCTGGAAACACCATATATTTT.